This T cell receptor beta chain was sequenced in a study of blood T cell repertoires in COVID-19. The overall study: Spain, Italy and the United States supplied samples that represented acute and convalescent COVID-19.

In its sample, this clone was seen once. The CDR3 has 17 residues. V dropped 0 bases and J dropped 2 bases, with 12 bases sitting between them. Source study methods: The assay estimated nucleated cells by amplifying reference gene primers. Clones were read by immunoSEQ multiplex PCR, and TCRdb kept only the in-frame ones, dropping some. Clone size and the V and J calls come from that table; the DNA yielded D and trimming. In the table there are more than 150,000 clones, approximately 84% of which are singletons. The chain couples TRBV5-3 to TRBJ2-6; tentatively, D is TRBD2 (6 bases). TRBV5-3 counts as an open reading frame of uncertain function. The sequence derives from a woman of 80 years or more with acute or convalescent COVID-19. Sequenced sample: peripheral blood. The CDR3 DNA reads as TGTGCCAGAAGCTTGGTAGGTACGGGAGCTGGGGCCAACGTCCTGACTTTC. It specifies CARSLVGTGAGANVLTF.